One and the same sample provided the 16 T cell receptor beta chains below, sequenced in a study of human T cells and chemical hapten exposure. TCRdb re-derived calls from the RACE reads in MiXCR, one entry per CDR3 protein. This table has around 330,000 distinct CDR3 sequences, around 5.5% appearing once. Time point here: pre-sensitization, week 0. The treatment denotes: therapeutic diphenylcyclopropenone sensitization with weekly scalp DPC. Sequences were derived from whole blood, sampled in connection with sensitization to the hapten diphenylcyclopropenone (DPC). The receptors derive from a woman aged 18-30 years with alopecia areata. Some clones in this sample may be carry-over from other donors' samples.

As concerns this clonotype: This may arise from a read error, as a much more abundant clone is one base away. The chain joins TRBV2 to TRBJ2-5; D might be TRBD1 (6 bases). CDR1 is SNHLY and CDR2 is FYNNEI in the germline V gene. Trimming left V 5 bases short and J 4 bases short, with 11 bases between. The CDR3 extends over 13 amino acids. This CDR3 reads CASSRGTSETQYF. CDR3 sequence (DNA): TGTGCCAGCAGTAGGGGGACCTCAGAGACCCAGTACTTC.

This clonotype has a handful of counts. This rearrangement joins TRBV20-1 to TRBJ1-5; no reliable D call. The CDR3 runs to 13 residues. The V and J ends lost 0 bases and 8 bases respectively, with 11 bases between them. The germline V gene encodes CDR1 DFQATT and CDR2 SNEGSKA (reference sequence). CDR3 sequence reads: CSARESVGEPQHF. For the CDR3, the DNA is TGCAGTGCTAGAGAGTCCGTAGGTGAGCCCCAGCATTTT.

Ten or more counts support this clonotype. This rearrangement joins TRBV4-3 to TRBJ1-1; D not certain. The CDR3 covers 16 residues. The germline gives CDR1 LGHNA, CDR2 YSLEER. Trimming pared 4 bases from V and 1 base from J, leaving 16 bases between. Written as DNA, the CDR3 is TGCGCCAGCAGCCCGGATGCGAGGCCCGAGAACACTGAAGCTTTCTTT. This gives the protein CASSPDARPENTEAFF.

The chain employs TRBV7-9 and TRBJ1-1; D gene ambiguous. V gave up 3 bases and J gave up 4 bases, with 9 bases separating them. This CDR3 is 13 amino acids long. Germline V lookup: CDR1 SEHNR, CDR2 FQNEAQ (reference sequence). The CDR3 DNA is TGTGCCAGCAGCTTGCAACAGTTCACTGAAGCTTTCTTT. Residues: CASSLQQFTEAFF.

Only a few counts were recorded for this clonotype. This chain links TRBV6-2 or TRBV6-3 with TRBJ1-4; TRBD1 is a possible D gene (5 bases). CDR1 and CDR2 from the germline V gene are MNHEY and SVGEGT. The CDR3 spans 15 residues. Trimming took off 7 bases at V and 3 bases at J, with 15 bases between the two ends. CDR3: CASTSRRDPNEKLFF. CDR3 nucleotides: TGTGCCAGCACCAGTCGAAGGGACCCTAATGAAAAACTGTTTTTT.

The rearrangement links TRBV7-2 to TRBJ1-3; D uncertain. The CDR3 runs 14 residues. V gave up 2 bases and J gave up 8 bases, with 13 bases separating them. Germline-derived CDR1 and CDR2 are SGHTA and FQGNSA. The CDR3 bases are TGTGCCAGCAGCTTAAACGGGATTTCAGACACCATATATTTT. The encoded protein is CASSLNGISDTIYF. Filled out from reference TRBV7-2 and TRBJ1-3, the complete variable domain reads GAGVSQSPSNKVTEKGKDVELRCDPISGHTALYWYRQSLGQGLEFLIYFQGNSAPDKSGLPSDRFSAERTGGSVSTLTIQRTQQEDSAVYLCASSLNGISDTIYFGEGSWLTVV.

This clonotype came up a few times. The chain is built from TRBV5-1 and TRBJ2-3, with a tentative D call TRBD1 (5 bases). The germline CDR1 and CDR2 sequences are SGHRS and YFSETQ. The CDR3 is 15 residues long. Trimming cost V 4 bases and J 0 bases, with 12 bases left between them. The CDR3 loop reads CASSETVTSTDTQYF. DNA for the CDR3: TGCGCCAGCAGCGAGACAGTCACTAGCACAGATACGCAGTATTTT.

This chain links TRBV28 with TRBJ2-7; 11 bases map to TRBD1. CDR1 MDHEN and CDR2 SYDVKM come from the germline V gene. Losses at the gene ends were 7 bases for V and 0 bases for J; bases not matched to a gene: 8. The CDR3 extends over 16 amino acids. CDR3 region: CASKSGTGGVSYEQYF. CDR3 DNA: TGTGCCAGCAAATCAGGGACAGGGGGTGTCTCCTACGAGCAGTACTTC.

This clonotype has only a few counts. This sequence joins TRBV7-2 and TRBJ1-6; no reliable D call. The V and J ends lost 3 bases and 7 bases respectively, with 7 bases between them. Germline values: CDR1 SGHTA, CDR2 FQGNSA. The CDR3 is 13 amino acids. CDR3 residues: CASSFDKNSPLHF. CDR3 DNA: TGTGCCAGCAGCTTCGACAAGAATTCACCCCTCCACTTT.

This clonotype occurred many times. V usage is TRBV20-1 and J usage is TRBJ1-3; 7 bases fit TRBD1. CDR3 length equals 14 residues. CDR1 and CDR2 (germline): DFQATT, SNEGSKA (reference sequence). V lost 5 bases to trimming and J lost 2 bases; unmatched junction nucleotides: 6. CDR3 nucleotide sequence: TGCAGTGCTCTAAGGGACAGTGCTGGAAACACCATATATTTT. It specifies CSALRDSAGNTIYF.

There are a few counts of this clonotype. The chain joins TRBV11-1 to TRBJ1-1; TRBD1 agrees at 10 bases. The CDR3 is made up of 16 amino acids. Trimming removed 5 bases from V and 0 bases from J; junction bases left unmatched: 6. CDR1 is SGHAT and CDR2 is FQDESV in the germline V gene (reference sequence). The CDR3 DNA reads TGTGCCAGCAGCGTGAGGGACAGGGGCCTGAACACTGAAGCTTTCTTT. It specifies CASSVRDRGLNTEAFF.

This clonotype was counted between two and nine times. The V and J genes are TRBV6-5 and TRBJ1-2; possibly TRBD1 for D (6 bases). Trimming stripped 2 bases from V and 0 bases from J, with 7 bases between. Germline assignment: CDR1 MNHEY and CDR2 SVGAGI. This CDR3 is 14 amino acids long. The CDR3 sequence: CASSYGGPNYGYTF. Here the CDR3 DNA reads TGTGCCAGCAGTTACGGGGGGCCTAACTATGGCTACACCTTC.

This clonotype has at least ten counts. V gene TRBV19 combines with J gene TRBJ2-2; no firm D call. V dropped 6 bases and J dropped 3 bases, with 17 bases sitting between them. The germline gives CDR1 LNHDA, CDR2 SQIVND (reference sequence). This CDR3 has 16 residues. CDR3 residues: CASRSPKTEDTGELFF. The DNA of the CDR3 is TGTGCCAGTAGATCGCCGAAAACAGAGGACACCGGGGAGCTGTTTTTT. The full variable domain, completed using reference TRBV19 and TRBJ2-2, is DGGITQSPKYLFRKEGQNVTLSCEQNLNHDAMYWYRQDPGQGLRLIYYSQIVNDFQKGDIAEGYSVSREKKESFPLTVTSAQKNPTAFYLCASRSPKTEDTGELFFGEGSRLTVL.

The V gene is TRBV12-3 or TRBV12-4, the J gene TRBJ2-3, with 8 bases aligning to TRBD1. The CDR3 covers 20 residues. Trimming cost V 3 bases and J 0 bases; bases outside gene matches: 17. The CDR3 is CASSFLMPGQEKLSTDTQYF. The CDR3 region has the DNA TGTGCCAGCAGTTTTCTCATGCCGGGACAGGAGAAATTAAGCACAGATACGCAGTATTTT.

This clonotype appeared a few times. The V call is TRBV6-6, the J call TRBJ1-2; possibly TRBD1 for D (6 bases). Germline V gene sequence: CDR1 MNHNY, CDR2 SVGAGI (reference sequence). V dropped 4 bases and J dropped 6 bases, with 24 bases sitting between them. The CDR3 spans 17 residues. The CDR3 protein is CASSSDYDTGILHGYTF. CDR3 DNA sequence: TGTGCCAGCAGTTCCGATTATGATACAGGGATCCTTCATGGCTACACCTTC.

This clonotype was seen at least ten times. This chain uses TRBV12-5 with TRBJ1-2; 7 bases fit TRBD1. This CDR3 has 13 residues. Germline V gene data show CDR1 as LGHNT and CDR2 as FRNRAP. The junction had 3 bases not matched to a gene; V was cut back by 4 bases and J by 4 bases. The CDR3 sequence: CASGSTGSYGYTF. DNA for the CDR3: TGTGCTAGTGGTTCGACAGGGTCCTATGGCTACACCTTC.